Listed here is a single T cell receptor beta chain. Its antigen remains unidentified. Nothing much larger sits one base from this clone, and base qualities are not available. Whole blood was collected in K2EDTA tubes by collaborating institutions according to the institutions' own protocols. Collaborator samples were shipped for TCRbeta analysis as frozen whole blood, isolated PBMCs, or DNA extracted from either sample type. The data belong to a study of blood T cell repertoires in COVID-19 (TCRdb year 2020). Regarding the study in general: The collaborator samples originated in the United States, Italy and Spain and spanned the acute and convalescent phases of COVID-19. The material from the prospective study consisted of cDNA or gDNA derived from T cells, B-cell-depleted T cells, or PBMCs. Deeply sampled blood TCRbeta repertoires from subjects exposed to, actively infected with, or recovered from COVID-19 were included in the dataset. The repertoires were released in a freely available public database intended as a resource for research on the immune response to SARS-CoV-2. Samples came from the ongoing ImmuneRACE study (first 160 participants) plus 1,254 subjects from 6 global collaborators. Sample metadata almost always included a de-identified subject ID, COVID-19 status, age in years and sex. Where available, HLA class I and class II types were taken from metadata supplied by the sample provider and were not determined by assay-based typing. The full study reports these points: Clinical and demographic metadata were provided uncurated, with the amount varying by source and participant.

Relative to germline, V is missing 9 bases and J is missing 4 bases, with 5 bases of the junction outside any gene match. Counted from cysteine to phenylalanine, this CDR3 has 13 amino acids. Only CDR3 DNA is held: 39 bases, read in frame from base 1. Per the germline V gene, MDHEN is the CDR1 and SYDVKM is the CDR2. TCRbeta CDR3 regions were amplified from genomic DNA by means of the immunoSEQ Assay, a bias-controlled multiplex PCR. As for the original processing: The number of nucleated cells in each sample was estimated by amplification of reference gene primers within the assay. To quantify the absolute abundance of each unique TCRbeta CDR3 rearrangement, sequence reads were collapsed and filtered. For each sample, productive Simpson clonality was calculated as the square root of Simpson's diversity index over productive rearrangements. TCRdb took this table from immuneACCESS and kept in-frame rearrangements with V and J called. Such tables lack part of the clones; where checked against another copy, unresolved V genes explain under half of the gap, and the rest is unexplained. That table supplies the V and J calls and clone size; D and trimming were determined from the DNA. Recorded for this sample are under 200,000 clones; about 74% of them occurred a single time. Of the sample, 8.1% falls within the top ten clones.

This receptor was obtained from a man aged 55 to 70 with acute or convalescent COVID-19. Material for sequencing was peripheral blood. The V and J genes are TRBV28 and TRBJ2-4; 8 junctional bases match TRBD2. The DNA reads as follows: TGTGCCAGTGGCACTAGCGGAAAAAACATTCAGTACTTC. It encodes CASGTSGKNIQYF.